This TCR beta chain was sequenced during a study of OX40 agonist ivuxolimab in advanced cancers. Whole-study context: Every 2 weeks, patients got intravenous ivuxolimab at one of six dose levels (0.01-10 mg/kg). Patients with hepatocellular carcinoma, melanoma, renal cell or head and neck cancer made up the dose-escalation patients. Regarding the study as a whole: Fewer expanded clones were found on average in CD4+ than in CD8+ T cells.

Per the germline V gene, CDR1 is SGDLS and CDR2 is YYNGEE. This CDR3 is built from 12 residues. The V end lost 3 bases, the J end lost 6 bases, and 9 bases lay between the germline ends. A word on this clone: The antigen remains undetermined.

Repertoires were generated with immunoSEQ multiplex PCR, while TCRdb's copy carries only in-frame clones and drops some. In the table there are 30,000 to 45,000 clones, around 87% of which are singletons. The sequenced sample was CD4+ or CD8+ T cells sorted from blood, obtained in a trial of the OX40 agonist ivuxolimab. V is TRBV9 and J is TRBJ1-2; no reliable D call. The sequence was obtained from an adult with an advanced solid tumor such as melanoma, head and neck, liver or kidney cancer. This CDR3 is CASSAWRDGYTF. CDR3 coding DNA: TGTGCCAGCAGCGCCTGGAGGGATGGCTACACCTTC.